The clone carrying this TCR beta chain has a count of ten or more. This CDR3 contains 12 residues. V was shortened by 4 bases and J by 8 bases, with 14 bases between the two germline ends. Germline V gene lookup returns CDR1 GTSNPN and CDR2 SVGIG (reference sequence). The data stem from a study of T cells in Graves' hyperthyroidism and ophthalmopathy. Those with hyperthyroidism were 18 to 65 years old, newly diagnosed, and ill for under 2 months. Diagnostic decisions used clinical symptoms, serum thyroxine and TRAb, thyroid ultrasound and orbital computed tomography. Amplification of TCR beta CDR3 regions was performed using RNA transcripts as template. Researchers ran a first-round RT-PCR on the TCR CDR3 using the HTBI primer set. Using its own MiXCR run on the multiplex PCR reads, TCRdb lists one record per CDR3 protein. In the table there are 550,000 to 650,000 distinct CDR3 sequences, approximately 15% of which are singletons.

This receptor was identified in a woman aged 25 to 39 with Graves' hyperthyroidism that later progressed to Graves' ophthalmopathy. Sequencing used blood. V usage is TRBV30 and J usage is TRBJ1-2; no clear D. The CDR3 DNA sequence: TGTGCCTGGACCGAACTGAGTTACGGCTACACCTTC. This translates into CAWTELSYGYTF.